This T cell receptor (beta chain) stems from a study of blood T cells in healthy people across ages. Points from the study as a whole: Unsorted PBMCs blocked a conclusive comparison of naive and antigen-experienced cells.

The donors, all healthy, were Caucasians living in Russia, aged 6 to 90. Trimming stripped 1 base from V and 7 bases from J, with 10 bases between. Germline assignment: CDR1 LGHNA and CDR2 YSLEER. This CDR3 has 14 residues. This clonotype was observed a handful of times. Its target is unknown. Through a sample-barcoded 5' primer and a J-beta primer mix, a second PCR was run for roughly 7 to 12 cycles. Sequencing recovered at least 2.5 million CDR3-containing paired-end reads from each sample. TCRdb used MiXCR to reprocess the 5' RACE reads, holding one entry per CDR3 protein. The table lists roughly 900,000 distinct CDR3 sequences, under 30% of them singletons.

The rearrangement uses TRBV4-3 and TRBJ1-4; D gene unclear. Sequencing was performed on blood. This receptor was identified in a woman over 75 in good health. The CDR3 DNA is TGCGCCAGCAGCCAAGGGGATAAGTGTGAAAAACTGTTTTTT. It is translated as CASSQGDKCEKLFF.